Presented here are 14 T cell receptor beta chains from one specimen sequenced in a study of CD8+ T cells in alopecia areata. Cells that came from pooled cutaneous lymph nodes were sorted using CD4, CD8alpha, NKG2D, NKG2ACE and other markers. cDNA prepared by RNA extraction and subsequent reverse transcription served as the template for sequencing. The data were produced by immunoSEQ multiplex PCR, yet TCRdb's version contains in-frame clones alone and is incomplete. The specimen has 290,000 or so clones, none found just once. The specimen was CD4+ T cells sorted from a lymph node. All receptors come from a C3H/HeJ mouse with alopecia areata. Strain haplotype (MHC): H2-k.

As for this clone: Each gene name is a mouse one. The read ends 4 residues before the CDR3 terminus; that terminus is restored from the germline J gene. This chain links TRBV1 with TRBJ2-5, with TRBD1 as a possible D gene (6 bases). Germline V gene lookup returns CDR1 NSQYPW and CDR2 LRSPGD (reference sequence). This CDR3 has 15 residues. V was shortened by 1 base and J by 1 base, with 9 bases between the two germline ends. The part of the CDR3 DNA that was read is TGCACCTGCAGTGCAGGGGGACAATACCAAGAC. As protein: CTCSAGGQYQD. The CDR3, in full, reads CTCSAGGQYQDTQYF.

The sample holds a few counts of this clone. Mouse names are used for the genes. The read halts 4 residues ahead of the CDR3 end, with the missing end drawn from the germline J gene. This chain uses TRBV31 with TRBJ2-1; the D gene is possibly TRBD1 (5 bases). Germline-derived CDR1 and CDR2 are GKSSPN and SITVG. The CDR3 is made up of 14 amino acids. V dropped 1 base and J dropped 3 bases, with 10 bases sitting between them. The CDR3 region is CAWSPTAIYAEQFF. Incomplete CDR3 DNA: TGTGCCTGGAGTCCGACAGCCATCTATGCT.

On this clone: A much larger clone differs by one base, so this may be a read error. Mouse germline and gene names are used. The read terminates 3 residues before the CDR3 end, so the remaining end is supplied by the germline J gene. Additional DNA sequences in this sample encode the identical CDR3. The J gene is TRBJ1-6, the V gene TRBV13-2; D might be TRBD1 (5 bases). TRBJ1-6 is an open reading frame whose function is uncertain. Germline values: CDR1 NNHNN, CDR2 SYGAGS (reference sequence). The CDR3 covers 13 residues. V was clipped by 0 bases and J by 7 bases, with 5 bases between them. The sequenced part of the CDR3 DNA is TGTGCCAGCGGTGATGCAGGGAATTCGCCC. It yields the protein CASGDAGNSP. In full, the CDR3 is CASGDAGNSPLYF.

This clone has just a few counts. Mouse gene names and germline throughout. Read data end 4 residues before the CDR3 end; the end is taken from the germline J gene. The genes are TRBV1 and TRBJ2-5, with 9 bases matching TRBD1. The CDR3 loop spans 15 amino acids. The germline V gene encodes CDR1 NSQYPW and CDR2 LRSPGD (reference sequence). J gave up 0 bases and V 4 bases, and 2 bases lay outside the gene matches. The CDR3 reads CTCSGQGDNQDTQYF. CDR3 DNA, as far as it was read: TGCACCTGCAGTGGACAGGGGGATAACCAAGAC.

Notes on this clone: The gene symbols are mouse symbols. The CDR3 end is not reached by the read, which stops 4 residues before it; the germline J gene fills it in. The chain employs TRBV13-1 and TRBJ1-2; D might be TRBD1 (5 bases). Germline-derived CDR1 and CDR2 are NSHNY and SYGAGN. This CDR3 spans 14 amino acids. Trimming removed 1 base from V and 1 base from J, with 8 bases in between. CDR3 residues: CASSDPGKNSDYTF. Incomplete CDR3 DNA: TGTGCCAGCAGTGATCCAGGGAAAAACTCC.

Concerning this clone: Mouse germline and gene names are used. The read ends 3 residues shy of where the CDR3 ends; the end is completed using the germline J gene. The J gene is TRBJ1-6, the V gene TRBV19, with 7 nucleotides matching TRBD1. TRBJ1-6 is filed as an ORF, its function uncertain. Looked up from germline, CDR1 is FNHDT and CDR2 is SITEND (reference sequence). The CDR3 length is 15 residues. V gave up 2 bases and J gave up 3 bases; unmatched junction bases: 2. CDR3 sequence: CASSMTGNYNSPLYF. The CDR3 bases that were read are TGTGCCAGCAGTATGACAGGGAACTATAATTCGCCC.

This clone appeared a few times. Gene names are the mouse ones. Sequencing ends 4 residues short of the CDR3 end; the germline J gene provides the rest. The same CDR3 arises from other DNA sequences in this sample as well. V is TRBV14 and J is TRBJ2-2, with 8 bases fitting TRBD1. The junction had 3 bases not matched to a gene; V was cut back by 5 bases and J by 0 bases. Germline CDR1 and CDR2: SGHDT and FRDEAV. This CDR3 has 15 residues. CDR3 in amino acids: CASSLTGANTGQLYF. CDR3 bases read: TGTGCCAGCAGCCTGACAGGGGCAAACACCGGG.

This clone has only a few counts. Genes and germline are mouse. From the germline J gene comes the end of the CDR3, since the read stops 4 residues before it. This chain uses TRBV13-1 with TRBJ2-3; D gene ambiguous. Germline CDR1 and CDR2: NSHNY and SYGAGN. V was shortened by 0 bases and J by 1 base, with 6 bases between the two germline ends. This CDR3 is 14 amino acids long. This CDR3 is CASSDARGAETLYF. The CDR3 bases that were read are TGTGCCAGCAGTGATGCGAGGGGTGCAGAA.

About this clone itself: The genes and germline here are from mouse. The missing CDR3 end, 4 residues past where the read stops, is filled in from the germline J gene. This rearrangement joins TRBV5 to TRBJ2-5; 11 bases fit TRBD1. The CDR3 runs to 15 residues. The germline V gene encodes CDR1 LGHNA and CDR2 YNLKQL (reference sequence). The covered CDR3 bases are TGTGCCAGCAGCCACGGACAGGGGGCAGAAGAC. Translation: CASSHGQGAED. The entire CDR3 is CASSHGQGAEDTQYF.

As to this clone: Gene labels here are mouse ones. The read ends 3 residues shy of where the CDR3 ends; the end is completed using the germline J gene. This sequence joins TRBV5 and TRBJ1-6; D is uncertain. TRBJ1-6 counts as an open reading frame of uncertain function. V was clipped by 2 bases and J by 0 bases, with 5 bases between them. The CDR3 totals 15 residues. CDR1 and CDR2 from the germline V gene are LGHNA and YNLKQL (reference sequence). CDR3 amino acids: CASSQQHSYNSPLYF. The CDR3 DNA, read in part, is TGTGCCAGCAGCCAACAACATTCCTATAATTCGCCC.

Details on this clone: Any gene name here is a mouse gene name. From the germline J gene comes the end of the CDR3, since the read stops 4 residues before it. The V gene is TRBV14, the J gene TRBJ2-1; D might be TRBD1 (7 bases). CDR3 length equals 15 residues. From germline, CDR1 is SGHDT and CDR2 FRDEAV. The CDR3 sequence: CASSFKGGSRAEQFF. The CDR3 bases that were read are TGTGCCAGCAGTTTCAAAGGGGGCAGCAGGGCT.

This clone was seen more than once but under ten times. Here the gene names and germline are mouse. The read stops 4 residues short of the end of the CDR3; the missing end is completed from the germline J gene. This chain uses TRBV1 with TRBJ2-5; D may be TRBD1 (5 bases). CDR3 length equals 14 residues. Germline values: CDR1 NSQYPW, CDR2 LRSPGD (reference sequence). The CDR3 loop is CTCSAQGEVDTQYF. The DNA read from the CDR3 is TGCACCTGCAGTGCGCAGGGAGAGGTCGAC. Looking up the rest from reference TRBV1 and TRBJ2-5 gives the full variable domain: VTLLEQNPRWRLVPRGQAVNLRCILKNSQYPWMSWYQQDLQKQLQWLFTLRSPGDKEVKSLPGADYLATRVTDTELRLQVANMSQGRTLYCTCSAQGEVDTQYFGPGTRLLVL.

On this clone itself: Gene names follow the mouse nomenclature. The part of the CDR3 DNA that was read is TGTGCCAGCAGGGCCGACAGGGTTGGAGAA. Translated, it gives CASRADRVGE. The whole CDR3 protein reads CASRADRVGETLYF. The gene calls are TRBV13-3 and TRBJ2-3; TRBD1 matches at 7 bases. The read is 4 residues too short to cover the CDR3 end, so that end is filled in from the germline J gene. Germline V gives CDR1 NNHDY, CDR2 SYVADS. The CDR3 has 14 amino acids.

This clone occurred a few times. Gene names and germline match the mouse. Read coverage stops 4 residues before the CDR3 terminus; the germline J gene supplies the remainder. The V and J genes are TRBV13-3 and TRBJ2-5; D possibly corresponds to TRBD1 (6 bases). Trimming left V 5 bases short and J 0 bases short, with 10 bases between. This CDR3 region has 14 residues. Germline V CDR1 and CDR2: NNHDY, SYVADS. CDR3 DNA (partial): TGTGCCAGCAGGCCGCAGGGGAACCAAGAC. It encodes CASRPQGNQD. The whole CDR3 reads CASRPQGNQDTQYF.